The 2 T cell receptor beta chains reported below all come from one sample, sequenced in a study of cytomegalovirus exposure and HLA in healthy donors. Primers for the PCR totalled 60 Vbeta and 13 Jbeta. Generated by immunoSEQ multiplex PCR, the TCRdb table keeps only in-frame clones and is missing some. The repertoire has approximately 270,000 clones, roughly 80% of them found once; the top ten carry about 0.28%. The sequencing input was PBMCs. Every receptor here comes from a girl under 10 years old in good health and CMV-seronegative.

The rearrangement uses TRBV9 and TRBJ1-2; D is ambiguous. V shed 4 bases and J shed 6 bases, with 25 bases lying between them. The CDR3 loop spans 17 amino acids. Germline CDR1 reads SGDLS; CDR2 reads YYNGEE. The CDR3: CASSQNARGLRVDGYTF. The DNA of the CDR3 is TGTGCCAGCAGCCAAAACGCCCGGGGTCTGAGAGTTGATGGCTACACCTTC.

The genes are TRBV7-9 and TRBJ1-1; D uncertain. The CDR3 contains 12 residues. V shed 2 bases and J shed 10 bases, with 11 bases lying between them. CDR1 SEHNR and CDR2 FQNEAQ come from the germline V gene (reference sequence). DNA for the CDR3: TGTGCCAGCAGCTTATCGAGGTTAGGAGCTTTCTTT. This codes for CASSLSRLGAFF.